This TCR beta chain is from a study of cytomegalovirus exposure and HLA in healthy donors. The overall study: From HLA-typed donors, an early data release held tens of millions of unique TCRs. Study-level results: Specific recognition of CMV antigens was confirmed in vitro for three chains (all CMV-associated). According to an earlier analysis, most TCR beta V segments yielded productive rearrangements about 87% or about 30% of the time.

Germline V gene lookup returns CDR1 SGHRS and CDR2 YFSETQ. The CDR3 contains 14 residues. The ends were cut back, 5 bases at V and 4 bases at J, with 15 bases in the middle. The PCR used 60 Vbeta and 13 Jbeta primers. Some clones are missing from TCRdb's copy, which holds only in-frame ones; the method was immunoSEQ multiplex PCR. The profile shows 150,000 or so clones, about four fifths of them singletons. To note about this clone: Its antigen is unidentified.

The clonotype originates from a man younger than 45 in good health and CMV-seropositive. The source material was PBMCs. The genes are TRBV5-1 and TRBJ2-5; D is possibly TRBD2 (5 bases). The CDR3 DNA sequence: TGCGCCAGCAGGCCCACAGAGGGCCGAGAGACCCAGTACTTC. It is translated as CASRPTEGRETQYF. Complete variable domain (other parts from reference TRBV5-1 and TRBJ2-5): KAGVTQTPRYLIKTRGQQVTLSCSPISGHRSVSWYQQTPGQGLQFLFEYFSETQRNKGNFPGRFSGRQFSNSRSEMNVSTLELGDSALYLCASRPTEGRETQYFGPGTRLLVL.